This TCR beta chain was recorded in a study of T cell repertoires in cytomegalovirus infection (dated by TCRdb to about 2019). Concerning the study at large: Alongside well-studied HLA-B-restricted epitopes, the peptide stimulations were aimed at recently identified HLA-C-restricted CMV epitopes, whose presentation resists viral immunomodulation. Donor HLA type was relevant to the analysis, because carriage of CMV infection together with the matching HLA type was indicated by public TCR beta signatures. What the authors observed across the whole study: The ex vivo response was dominated by HLA-C-restricted CMV-specific TCR beta clonotypes, and the single most frequent clonotype in two of eight donors was supplied by these HLA-C-restricted clonotypes. In both this cohort and an independent roughly 360-donor cohort, the cumulative frequency of public TCR beta family members distinguished carriers of CMV infection plus the relevant HLA type.

The CDR3 numbers 19 residues from cysteine through phenylalanine. Only the CDR3 DNA is retained, 57 bases long and in frame from the first base. Trimmed from V: 1 base; trimmed from J: 6 bases; junction bases lacking a gene match: 11. For CDR1 and CDR2, the germline V gene lists SGHTA and FQGNSA. The intended sense of this specimen's treatment or condition label: in vitro stimulation with specific CMV peptide epitopes to enrich CMV-specific T cells. As for this clonotype: The antigen it binds to is not known. Base quality data are lacking; no much larger clone is found one base away.

TCRdb lists the instrument as Illumina HiSeq 1500. TCRdb trimmed the raw reads at Q25, called clones with MiXCR and kept productive beta chains. Identical CDR3 proteins give one entry, which carries the most common genes and DNA. The sample records roughly 730,000 distinct CDR3 sequences, 30% to 40% of which are singletons. The leading ten clones occupy about 20% of the sample. The sequenced sample was cultured PBMCs, obtained from culture after CMV antigen stimulation. Recombination linked TRBV7-2 to TRBJ2-4, and TRBD2 aligns with 14 junction nucleotides. The source of this sequence is a human donor in good health (CMV status not recorded). Some clones in this sample may be carry-over from other donors' samples. In nucleotides, the sequence is TGTGCCAGCAGCTTAGGACTAGCGGGAGGGGGACATTATTTAAACATTCAGTACTTC. The translation is CASSLGLAGGGHYLNIQYF.